This T cell receptor (beta chain) originates from a study of radiotherapy plus CTLA-4 blockade in lung cancer. For the study at large: Objective response was observed in about 19% of patients, and disease control in approximately 33%.

Note on this clone: The antigen is not known.

CTLA-4 blockade with ipilimumab, together with focal radiation, was given to patients with chemo-refractory metastatic non-small-cell lung cancer. Whole-study findings and limits: TCR clones originating in tumors grew in number in blood after radiotherapy plus ipilimumab. Early blood T cell clone dynamics, with interferon-beta, were reported to best predict response.

Trimming cost V 3 bases and J 2 bases; bases outside gene matches: 10. The CDR3 has 17 amino acids. Germline values: CDR1 MGHRA, CDR2 YSYEKL. Clones were read by immunoSEQ multiplex PCR, and TCRdb kept only the in-frame ones, dropping some. Of some 70,000 clones in the sample, about 85% were seen once. The receptor was isolated from a human donor with non-small cell lung cancer who had a partial response to radiotherapy plus ipilimumab. Sequencing was performed on peripheral blood, taken from a patient treated with radiotherapy plus ipilimumab. The rearrangement links TRBV4-1 to TRBJ1-3; 7 bases agree with TRBD1. The chain's CDR3 is CASSQTGWRSTGNTIYF. In DNA form, the CDR3 reads TGCGCCAGCAGCCAGACAGGGTGGCGGAGTACTGGAAACACCATATATTTT.